One and the same sample provided the 32 T cell receptor beta chains below, sequenced in a study of OX40 agonist ivuxolimab in advanced cancers. Sequenced by immunoSEQ multiplex PCR; TCRdb stores in-frame clones only, minus some. The sample holds some 79,000 clones, about 94% seen once. The source was CD4+ or CD8+ T cells sorted from blood, collected in a trial of the OX40 agonist ivuxolimab. Receptor source: an adult with an advanced solid tumor such as melanoma, head and neck, liver or kidney cancer.

The chain links TRBV30 to TRBJ1-2; tentatively, D is TRBD1 (6 bases). The V gene lost 4 bases and the J gene lost 5 bases, with 14 bases spanning the gap. The CDR3 is 13 amino acids. Germline CDR1 is GTSNPN and CDR2 is SVGIG (reference sequence). The CDR3 nucleotides are TGTGCCTGGAATGGGGGGGCAGGGTATGGCTACACCTTC. Translated: CAWNGGAGYGYTF.

The genes are TRBV5-6 and TRBJ2-3; D call uncertain. Looked up from germline, CDR1 is SGHDT and CDR2 is YYEEEE. Trimming stripped 4 bases from V and 1 base from J, with 22 bases between. The length of the CDR3 is 18 residues. CDR3 in amino acids: CASSPDQLSTVRTDTQYF. The CDR3 bases are TGTGCCAGCAGCCCGGACCAACTGAGCACGGTTCGCACAGATACGCAGTATTTT.

The chain joins TRBV5-5 to TRBJ1-5; no clear D. The germline gives CDR1 SGHKS, CDR2 YYEKEE (reference sequence). The CDR3 is 15 residues long. The V and J ends lost 2 bases and 4 bases respectively, with 13 bases between them. The CDR3 reads CASSFYAERNQPQHF. The DNA of the CDR3 is TGTGCCAGCAGCTTTTACGCCGAGAGAAATCAGCCCCAGCATTTT.

The chain links TRBV30 to TRBJ2-1, with TRBD2 identical over 13 bases. Germline CDR1 GTSNPN, CDR2 SVGIG (reference sequence). This CDR3 has 16 residues. V lost 0 bases, J lost 6 bases, and 5 bases stayed unmatched. The CDR3 region has the DNA TGTGCCTGGAGTGTACCGTGGACTAGCGGGGGCAATGAGCAGTTCTTC. Translated, it gives CAWSVPWTSGGNEQFF.

This chain connects TRBV5-1 to TRBJ1-1, with a weak D call TRBD1 (5 bases). Germline values: CDR1 SGHRS, CDR2 YFSETQ. The CDR3 has 15 residues. V was cut by 0 bases and J by 7 bases, with 16 bases left in between. This chain's CDR3 is CASSLAGVQGGEAFF. DNA of the CDR3: TGCGCCAGCAGCTTGGCCGGGGTTCAGGGTGGTGAAGCTTTCTTT. Based on the CDR3 plus reference TRBV5-1 and TRBJ1-1, the full variable domain is KAGVTQTPRYLIKTRGQQVTLSCSPISGHRSVSWYQQTPGQGLQFLFEYFSETQRNKGNFPGRFSGRQFSNSRSEMNVSTLELGDSALYLCASSLAGVQGGEAFFGQGTRLTVV.

This chain links TRBV7-8 with TRBJ1-5; 7 bases align to TRBD1. The V gene end was trimmed by 0 bases and the J gene end by 0 bases; junction bases not matched to a gene: 5. Germline V gene sequence: CDR1 SGHVS, CDR2 FQNEAQ. The CDR3 runs 17 residues. The CDR3 is CASSLALQGYSNQPQHF. The CDR3 nucleotides read TGTGCCAGCAGCTTAGCACTACAGGGGTATAGCAATCAGCCCCAGCATTTT.

The chain joins TRBV30 to TRBJ2-1; D unresolved. This CDR3 region has 11 residues. Germline CDR1 reads GTSNPN; CDR2 reads SVGIG (reference sequence). Here the CDR3 reads CASEAYNEQFF. CDR3 coding DNA: TGTGCTTCGGAAGCCTACAATGAGCAGTTCTTC.

This chain connects TRBV5-1 to TRBJ2-3; 9 nucleotides line up with TRBD2. J was trimmed by 2 bases and V by 4 bases; bases with no gene match: 11. This CDR3 is 17 amino acids long. CDR1 is SGHRS, CDR2 YFSETQ, per germline. This CDR3 reads CASSRSSGSGLTDTQYF. CDR3 nucleotides: TGCGCCAGCAGCCGAAGTAGCGGGAGTGGCCTCACAGATACGCAGTATTTT. Drawing the rest from reference TRBV5-1 and TRBJ2-3, the complete variable domain is KAGVTQTPRYLIKTRGQQVTLSCSPISGHRSVSWYQQTPGQGLQFLFEYFSETQRNKGNFPGRFSGRQFSNSRSEMNVSTLELGDSALYLCASSRSSGSGLTDTQYFGPGTRLTVL.

The chain links TRBV9 to TRBJ2-7, with a tentative D call TRBD2 (7 bases). The CDR3 consists of 16 residues. The V gene lost 4 bases and the J gene lost 1 base, with 18 bases spanning the gap. Germline-derived CDR1 and CDR2 are SGDLS and YYNGEE. This CDR3 is CASSPTEGGGSYEQYF. The DNA of the CDR3 is TGTGCCAGCAGCCCCACGGAAGGGGGGGGGTCCTACGAGCAGTACTTC. Together with reference TRBV9 and TRBJ2-7, the CDR3 gives the full variable domain: DSGVTQTPKHLITATGQRVTLRCSPRSGDLSVYWYQQSLDQGLQFLIQYYNGEERAKGNILERFSAQQFPDLHSELNLSSLELGDSALYFCASSPTEGGGSYEQYFGPGTRLTVT.

The chain links TRBV18 to TRBJ2-5; D not resolved. Trimming removed 1 base from V and 0 bases from J, with 9 bases in between. Germline CDR1 KGHSH, CDR2 LQKENI. The CDR3 spans 15 residues. The CDR3 DNA reads TGTGCCAGCTCACCACGCAAGATGTACCAAGAGACCCAGTACTTC. Translating gives CASSPRKMYQETQYF.

The chain joins TRBV5-1 to TRBJ2-1, with D tentatively TRBD2 (5 bases). The CDR3 has 13 amino acids. Between the trimmed V and J ends, which lost 1 base and 9 bases, there was a span of 11 bases. CDR1 is SGHRS, CDR2 YFSETQ, per germline. CDR3 in DNA: TGCGCCAGCAGCTTGAGGGAGCTCAGTGAGCAGTTCTTC. As protein: CASSLRELSEQFF.

This clone has just one count. The chain is built from TRBV4-2 and TRBJ2-3; tentatively, D is TRBD2 (5 bases). Trimming took 0 bases from V and 4 from J, leaving 14 bases between them. This CDR3 contains 16 residues. The germline CDR1 and CDR2 sequences are LGHNA and YNFKEQ. The CDR3 nucleotides are TGTGCCAGCAGCCAAGATGGCAGCCCCGGGGCAGATACGCAGTATTTT. Amino acids: CASSQDGSPGADTQYF.

The V gene is TRBV27, the J gene TRBJ2-1; 11 nucleotides match TRBD1. Germline V gives CDR1 MNHEY, CDR2 SMNVEV (reference sequence). The V gene end was trimmed by 6 bases and the J gene end by 6 bases; junction bases not matched to a gene: 7. This CDR3 is built from 15 residues. The chain's CDR3 is CASSADRGRINEQFF. CDR3 bases: TGTGCCAGCAGCGCGGACAGGGGGCGTATCAATGAGCAGTTCTTC.

The chain employs TRBV11-2 and TRBJ2-3, with 8 bases fitting TRBD2. CDR1 is SGHAT, CDR2 FQNNGV, per germline. V trimming: 4 bases; J trimming: 5 bases; junction bases outside the gene matches: 14. The CDR3 spans 17 residues. DNA of the CDR3: TGTGCCAGCAGCTCCCCACCGGGAGGGCCTACGATAGATACGCAGTATTTT. This gives the protein CASSSPPGGPTIDTQYF.

V usage is TRBV6-5 and J usage is TRBJ2-1; no reliable D call. V was pared by 5 bases and J by 8 bases, with 10 bases between. CDR1 is MNHEY and CDR2 is SVGAGI in the germline V gene. This CDR3 has 12 residues. The CDR3 nucleotides are TGTGCCAGCAGTGCCGGACGGTATGAGCAGTTCTTC. Protein: CASSAGRYEQFF.

The gene calls are TRBV4-3 and TRBJ2-1; D perhaps matches TRBD2 (7 bases). This CDR3 comprises 15 residues. V was pared by 3 bases and J by 6 bases, with 15 bases between. Germline loops: CDR1 LGHNA, CDR2 YSLEER. Here the CDR3 reads CASSHNGGPSNEQFF. In DNA form, the CDR3 reads TGCGCCAGCAGCCACAACGGGGGGCCCTCCAATGAGCAGTTCTTC.

J is TRBJ2-7 and V is TRBV11-2; 7 positions match TRBD2. The CDR3 loop spans 15 amino acids. Trimming took 5 bases from V and 6 from J; bases not matched to a gene: 13. Looked up from germline, CDR1 is SGHAT and CDR2 is FQNNGV. The CDR3 nucleotides read TGTGCCAGCAGCCATGAACTAGCGACTGGGTCCGAGCAGTACTTC. This translates into CASSHELATGSEQYF. Together with reference TRBV11-2 and TRBJ2-7, the CDR3 gives the full variable domain: EAGVAQSPRYKIIEKRQSVAFWCNPISGHATLYWYQQILGQGPKLLIQFQNNGVVDDSQLPKDRFSAERLKGVDSTLKIQPAKLEDSAVYLCASSHELATGSEQYFGPGTRLTVT.

J is TRBJ1-2 and V is TRBV20-1, with D unclear. Germline loops: CDR1 DFQATT, CDR2 SNEGSKA (reference sequence). The CDR3 consists of 11 residues. V was shortened by 6 bases and J by 8 bases, with 13 bases between the two germline ends. The chain's CDR3 is CSATYSEGYTF. The CDR3 nucleotides read TGCAGTGCCACCTACTCGGAGGGCTACACCTTC.

This chain's CDR3 is CASSFPGENIQYF. The CDR3 region has the DNA TGTGCCAGCAGTTTTCCGGGAGAAAACATTCAGTACTTC. The gene calls are TRBV28 and TRBJ2-4; TRBD2 is a possible D gene (6 bases). Germline V lookup: CDR1 MDHEN, CDR2 SYDVKM. The V gene lost 3 bases and the J gene lost 5 bases, with 8 bases spanning the gap. The CDR3 contains 13 residues.

This chain joins TRBV5-1 and TRBJ1-1, with TRBD1 identical over 7 bases. V dropped 4 bases and J dropped 2; count of bases not matched to a gene: 8. The CDR3 runs 15 residues. Germline-derived CDR1 and CDR2 are SGHRS and YFSETQ. The CDR3 sequence is CASSRKTGPNTEAFF. The CDR3 nucleotides are TGCGCCAGCAGCCGGAAGACAGGGCCTAACACTGAAGCTTTCTTT.

The V gene is TRBV25-1, the J gene TRBJ1-1; D is undetermined. This CDR3 is 11 amino acids long. Germline V gene sequence: CDR1 MGHDK, CDR2 SYGVNS. Between the trimmed V and J ends, which lost 6 bases and 7 bases, there was a span of 9 bases. CDR3 bases: TGTGCCAGCAGCGAACGGGATGAAGCTTTCTTT. Its protein is CASSERDEAFF.

J is TRBJ1-1 and V is TRBV2; D is undetermined. V was trimmed by 2 bases and J by 4 bases, leaving 11 bases between them. The V gene's germline CDR1 is SNHLY and CDR2 FYNNEI. The CDR3 length is 14 residues. DNA of the CDR3: TGTGCCAGCAGTGAACGTTTGGGCAGCACTGAAGCTTTCTTT. Its protein is CASSERLGSTEAFF. Looking up the rest from reference TRBV2 and TRBJ1-1 gives the full variable domain: EPEVTQTPSHQVTQMGQEVILRCVPISNHLYFYWYRQILGQKVEFLVSFYNNEISEKSEIFDDQFSVERPDGSNFTLKIRSTKLEDSAMYFCASSERLGSTEAFFGQGTRLTVV.

The chain combines TRBV29-1 with TRBJ2-1, with TRBD2 matching 10 bases. Germline CDR1 reads SQVTM; CDR2 reads ANQGSEA. V lost 5 bases and J lost 4; bases outside the gene matches: 14. The CDR3 loop spans 17 amino acids. CDR3: CSVPLSGGQRVYNEQFF. CDR3 nucleotide sequence: TGCAGCGTTCCGCTTAGCGGGGGGCAACGGGTGTACAATGAGCAGTTCTTC.

V is TRBV7-2 and J is TRBJ2-1, with D uncertain. V lost 2 bases to trimming and J lost 2 bases, with 10 bases between them. The CDR3 has 15 residues. Per the germline V gene, CDR1 is SGHTA and CDR2 is FQGNSA. CDR3 amino acids: CASSLLVPTYNEQFF. The CDR3 DNA reads TGTGCCAGCAGCTTATTAGTACCCACCTACAATGAGCAGTTCTTC.

The V call is TRBV4-1, the J call TRBJ1-1; weak D call: TRBD1 (6 bases). Germline CDR1 and CDR2: MGHRA and YSYEKL. CDR3 size: 16 residues. V lost 3 bases, J lost 1 base, and 15 bases lay in between. CDR3: CASSQVFGTRNTEAFF. The CDR3 DNA reads TGCGCCAGCAGCCAGGTTTTTGGGACAAGGAACACTGAAGCTTTCTTT.

This clone was found once. The chain joins TRBV6-5 to TRBJ2-7; D is unclear. V was shortened by 0 bases and J by 0 bases, with 9 bases between the two germline ends. This CDR3 contains 15 residues. The germline CDR1 and CDR2 sequences are MNHEY and SVGAGI. In nucleotides, the CDR3 is TGTGCCAGCAGTTACTCGAAAGCTAGCTCCTACGAGCAGTACTTC. Protein: CASSYSKASSYEQYF.

This chain uses TRBV10-2 with TRBJ1-2; unclear D gene. The CDR3 is made up of 13 amino acids. V lost 1 base, J lost 6 bases, and 9 bases lay in between. In germline, CDR1 is WSHSY, CDR2 SAAADI. The CDR3 reads CASSEWTAHGYTF. CDR3 coding DNA: TGCGCCAGCAGTGAGTGGACGGCGCATGGCTACACCTTC.

This rearrangement joins TRBV4-2 to TRBJ1-5; D is unclear. The CDR3 totals 14 residues. Germline-derived CDR1 and CDR2 are LGHNA and YNFKEQ. Trimming pared 0 bases from V and 1 base from J, leaving 4 bases between. This CDR3 is CASSQEDSNQPQHF. CDR3 nucleotide sequence: TGTGCCAGCAGCCAAGAAGACAGCAATCAGCCCCAGCATTTT.

V and J are TRBV5-1 and TRBJ2-3; 9 bases agree with TRBD2. Germline CDR1 reads SGHRS; CDR2 reads YFSETQ. Trimming removed 0 bases from V and 2 bases from J; junction bases left unmatched: 4. This CDR3 has 16 residues. CDR3 sequence (DNA): TGCGCCAGCAGCTTGGATACTAGCGGGCACACAGATACGCAGTATTTT. Its translation is CASSLDTSGHTDTQYF.

This chain links TRBV11-2 with TRBJ2-5; no reliable D call. This CDR3 contains 15 residues. V lost 4 bases and J lost 5, with 17 bases in between. Germline-derived CDR1 and CDR2 are SGHAT and FQNNGV. CDR3 in DNA: TGTGCCAGCAGCTACGGTTCTCCCCCCTCGGAGACCCAGTACTTC. Translation: CASSYGSPPSETQYF.

This rearrangement joins TRBV5-1 to TRBJ2-1; 14 positions agree with TRBD2. The CDR3 loop spans 15 amino acids. V lost 0 bases and J lost 12; bases outside the gene matches: 5. The germline gives CDR1 SGHRS, CDR2 YFSETQ. The CDR3 protein is CASSLAGTSGRGQFF. The CDR3 region has the DNA TGCGCCAGCAGCTTGGCCGGGACTAGCGGGAGAGGGCAGTTCTTC.

The chain uses TRBV6-5 and TRBJ1-6, with a tentative D call TRBD1 (6 bases). The V end lost 4 bases, the J end lost 7 bases, and 14 bases lay between the germline ends. CDR3 length: 15 amino acids. In germline, CDR1 is MNHEY, CDR2 SVGAGI. DNA of the CDR3: TGTGCCAGCAGTTCCGCCAGGGGACGGAATTCACCCCTCCACTTT. Amino acids: CASSSARGRNSPLHF.